This T cell receptor beta chain was profiled in a study of shared clonotypes between healthy human individuals. Turning to the study itself: Used for every donor were three CD4 naive, three CD4 memory, two CD8 naive and one CD8 memory plate.

The CDR3 length is 14 residues. V lost 1 base, J lost 4 bases, and 10 bases lay in between. Germline V CDR1 and CDR2: LNHNV, YYDKDF (reference sequence). In the original workflow: Junction-only sequences produced by ImmunoSEQ had no quality scores, so filtering differed. TCRdb's copy holds only in-frame clones and misses some; the assay was immunoSEQ multiplex PCR. The V and J calls and clone size are taken from that table; D and trimming were inferred from the DNA. The table records more than 850,000 clones, approximately 80% of them present only once. Adult donors, all healthy and HIV-negative, had no recent acute infections or vaccinations.

Material: memory CD4+ T cells from PBMCs. Subset in this sample: CD45RA-negative fraction. The sequence was collected from a man aged 18 to 29 in good health. Some clones in this sample may be carry-over from other donors' samples. J is TRBJ1-2 and V is TRBV15, with no clear D. CDR3 amino acids: CATSRGRDRYGYTF. CDR3 sequence (DNA): TGTGCCACCAGCAGAGGAAGAGATCGCTATGGCTACACCTTC.